The source of this T cell receptor beta chain is a study of shared clonotypes between healthy human individuals. The study's findings and limits: Naive subsets tended to show greater estimated richness than memory subsets.

The CDR3 contains 13 residues. In germline, CDR1 is GTSNPN, CDR2 SVGIG (reference sequence). Trimming left V 4 bases short and J 1 base short, with 8 bases between. Libraries were prepared by immunoSEQ multiplex PCR; TCRdb keeps only in-frame clonotypes and omits some of them. The table records about 980,000 clones, approximately 80% of them present only once. Remarks on this clone: Its specificity is not known.

This sequence originates from a young man in good health. The rearrangement joins TRBV30 to TRBJ1-3; D is uncertain. Sequenced sample: memory CD4+ T cells sorted from blood. The subset is: CD45RA-negative fraction. The CDR3 is CAWNRQSGNTIYF. CDR3 nucleotide sequence: TGTGCCTGGAATAGGCAGTCTGGAAACACCATATATTTT.